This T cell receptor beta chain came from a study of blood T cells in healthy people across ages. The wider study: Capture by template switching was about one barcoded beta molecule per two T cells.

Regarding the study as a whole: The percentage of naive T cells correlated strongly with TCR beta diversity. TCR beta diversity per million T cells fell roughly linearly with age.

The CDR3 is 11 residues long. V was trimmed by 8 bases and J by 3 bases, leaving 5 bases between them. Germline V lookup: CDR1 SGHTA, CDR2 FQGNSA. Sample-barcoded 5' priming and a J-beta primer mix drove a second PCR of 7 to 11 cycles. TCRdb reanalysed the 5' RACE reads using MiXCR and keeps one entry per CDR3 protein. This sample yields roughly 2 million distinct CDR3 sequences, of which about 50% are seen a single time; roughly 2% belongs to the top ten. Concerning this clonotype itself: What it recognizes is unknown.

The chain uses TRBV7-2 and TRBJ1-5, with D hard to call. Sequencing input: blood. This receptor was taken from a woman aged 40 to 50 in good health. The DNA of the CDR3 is TGTGCCAGCGGCAACAATCAGCCCCAGCATTTT. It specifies CASGNNQPQHF. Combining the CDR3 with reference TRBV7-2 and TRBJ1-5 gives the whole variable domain GAGVSQSPSNKVTEKGKDVELRCDPISGHTALYWYRQSLGQGLEFLIYFQGNSAPDKSGLPSDRFSAERTGGSVSTLTIQRTQQEDSAVYLCASGNNQPQHFGDGTRLSIL.